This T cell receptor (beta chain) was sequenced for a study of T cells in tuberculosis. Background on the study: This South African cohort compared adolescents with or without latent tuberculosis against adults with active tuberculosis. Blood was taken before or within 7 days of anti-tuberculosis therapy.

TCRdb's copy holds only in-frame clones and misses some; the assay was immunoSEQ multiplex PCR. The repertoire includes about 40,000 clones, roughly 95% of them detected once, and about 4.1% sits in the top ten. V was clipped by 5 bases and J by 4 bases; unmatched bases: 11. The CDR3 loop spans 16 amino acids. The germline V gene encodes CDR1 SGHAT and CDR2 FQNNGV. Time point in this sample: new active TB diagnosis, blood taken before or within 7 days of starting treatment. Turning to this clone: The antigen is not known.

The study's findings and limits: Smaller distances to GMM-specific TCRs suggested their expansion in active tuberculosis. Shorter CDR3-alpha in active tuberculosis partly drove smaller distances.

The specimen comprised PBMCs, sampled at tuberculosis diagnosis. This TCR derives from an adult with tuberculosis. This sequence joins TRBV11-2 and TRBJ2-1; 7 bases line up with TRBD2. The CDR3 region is CASSEGASGRYNEQFF. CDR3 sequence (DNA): TGTGCCAGCAGCGAAGGGGCTAGCGGACGTTACAATGAGCAGTTCTTC.